This T cell receptor beta chain was sequenced during a study of T cell responses to AZD1222 COVID-19 vaccine. TCRdb's copy holds only in-frame clones and misses some; the assay was immunoSEQ multiplex PCR. The repertoire includes around 91,000 clones, 70% to 90% of them detected once, and about 19% sits in the top ten. A note on this clone: Its antigen is unknown.

Broader study findings: Reportedly, close to half of spike-specific TCRs are directed against unmutated variant regions. Sampled repertoires all dated from after the peak T cell response. Females outnumbered males among donors, who were mostly white British; clonal diversity was possibly underestimated.

The CDR3 length is 14 residues. CDR1 SGHAT and CDR2 FQDESV come from the germline V gene (reference sequence). V was pared by 5 bases and J by 0 bases, with 10 bases between. The sequencing used peripheral blood, collected on day 0 of AZD1222 vaccination. The sequence came from an adult in good health. V usage is TRBV11-1 and J usage is TRBJ1-1; the D is unclear. The CDR3: CASSPELMNTEAFF. In DNA, the CDR3 is TGTGCCAGCAGCCCCGAGTTGATGAACACTGAAGCTTTCTTT.